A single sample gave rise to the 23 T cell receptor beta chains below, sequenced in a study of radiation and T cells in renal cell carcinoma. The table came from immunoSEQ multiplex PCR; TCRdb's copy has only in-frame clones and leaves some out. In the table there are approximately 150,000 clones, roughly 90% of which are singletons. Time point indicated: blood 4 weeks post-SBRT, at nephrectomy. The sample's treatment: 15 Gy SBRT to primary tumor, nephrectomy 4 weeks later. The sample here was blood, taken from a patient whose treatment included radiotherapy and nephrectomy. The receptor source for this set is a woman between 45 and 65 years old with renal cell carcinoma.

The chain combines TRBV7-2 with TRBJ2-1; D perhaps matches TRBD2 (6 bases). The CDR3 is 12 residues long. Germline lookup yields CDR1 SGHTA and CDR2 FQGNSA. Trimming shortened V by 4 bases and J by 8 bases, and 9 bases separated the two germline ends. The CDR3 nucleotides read TGTGCCAGCAGCTCCTGGGGGGATGAGCAGTTCTTC. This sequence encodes CASSSWGDEQFF.

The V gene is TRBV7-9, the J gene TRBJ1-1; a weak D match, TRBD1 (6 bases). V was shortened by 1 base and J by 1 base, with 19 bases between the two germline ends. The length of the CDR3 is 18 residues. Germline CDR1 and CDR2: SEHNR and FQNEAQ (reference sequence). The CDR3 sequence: CASSLVSSIQGQNTEAFF. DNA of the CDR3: TGTGCCAGCAGCTTAGTGAGTTCTATACAGGGTCAGAACACTGAAGCTTTCTTT. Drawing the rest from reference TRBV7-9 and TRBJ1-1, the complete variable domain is DTGVSQNPRHKITKRGQNVTFRCDPISEHNRLYWYRQTLGQGPEFLTYFQNEAQLEKSRLLSDRFSAERPKGSFSTLEIQRTEQGDSAMYLCASSLVSSIQGQNTEAFFGQGTRLTVV.

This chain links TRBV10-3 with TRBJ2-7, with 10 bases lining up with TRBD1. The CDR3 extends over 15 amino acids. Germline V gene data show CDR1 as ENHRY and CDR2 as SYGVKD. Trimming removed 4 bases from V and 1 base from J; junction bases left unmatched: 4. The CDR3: CAISGGQGKSYEQYF. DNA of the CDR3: TGTGCCATCAGTGGGGGACAGGGGAAATCCTACGAGCAGTACTTC.

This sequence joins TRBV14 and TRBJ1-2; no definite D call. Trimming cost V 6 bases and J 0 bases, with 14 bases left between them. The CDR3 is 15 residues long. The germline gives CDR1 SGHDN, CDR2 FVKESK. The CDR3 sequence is CASSHGANSNYGYTF. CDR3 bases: TGTGCCAGCAGTCACGGAGCAAATTCTAACTATGGCTACACCTTC.

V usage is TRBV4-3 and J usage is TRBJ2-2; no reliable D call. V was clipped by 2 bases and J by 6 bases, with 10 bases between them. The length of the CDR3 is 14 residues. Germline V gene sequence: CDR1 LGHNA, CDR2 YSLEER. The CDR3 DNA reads TGCGCCAGCAGCCAAAAGACCCGAGCCGGGGAGCTGTTTTTT. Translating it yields CASSQKTRAGELFF.

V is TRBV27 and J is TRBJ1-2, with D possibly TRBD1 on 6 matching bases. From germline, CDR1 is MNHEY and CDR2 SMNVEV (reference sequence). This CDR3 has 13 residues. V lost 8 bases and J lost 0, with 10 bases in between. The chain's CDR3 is CASSRGANYGYTF. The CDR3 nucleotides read TGTGCCAGCTCCAGGGGCGCTAACTATGGCTACACCTTC.

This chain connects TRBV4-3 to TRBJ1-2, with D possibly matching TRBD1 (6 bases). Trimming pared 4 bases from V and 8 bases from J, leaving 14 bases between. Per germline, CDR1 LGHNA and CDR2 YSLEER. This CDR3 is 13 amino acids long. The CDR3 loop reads CASSLHRDGGYTF. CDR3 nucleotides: TGCGCCAGCAGCCTCCACAGGGATGGAGGCTACACCTTC.

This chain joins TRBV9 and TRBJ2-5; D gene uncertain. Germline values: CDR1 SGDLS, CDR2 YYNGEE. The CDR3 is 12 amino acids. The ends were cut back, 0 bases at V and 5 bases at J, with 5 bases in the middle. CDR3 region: CASSVGSETQYF. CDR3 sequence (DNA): TGTGCCAGCAGCGTAGGTTCTGAGACCCAGTACTTC.

CDR3: CASSRTGTGEYGYTF. CDR3 DNA sequence: TGTGCCAGCAGTCGAACCGGGACAGGGGAATATGGCTACACCTTC. The genes are TRBV2 and TRBJ1-2; 10 bases are a match to TRBD1. The germline gives CDR1 SNHLY, CDR2 FYNNEI. V was pared by 5 bases and J by 5 bases, with 8 bases of the junction left unmatched. The CDR3 runs 15 residues.

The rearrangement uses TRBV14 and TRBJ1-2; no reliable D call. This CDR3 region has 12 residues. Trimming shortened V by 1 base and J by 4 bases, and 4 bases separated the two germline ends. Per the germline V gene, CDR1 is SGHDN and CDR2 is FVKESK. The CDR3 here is CASSQGGYGYTF. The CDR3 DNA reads TGTGCCAGCAGCCAAGGCGGCTATGGCTACACCTTC.

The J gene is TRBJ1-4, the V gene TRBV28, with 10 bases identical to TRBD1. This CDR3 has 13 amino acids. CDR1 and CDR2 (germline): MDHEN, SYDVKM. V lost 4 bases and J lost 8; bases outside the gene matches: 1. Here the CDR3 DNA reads TGTGCCAGCAGTTCGGGACAGGGGGAAAAACTGTTTTTT. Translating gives CASSSGQGEKLFF.

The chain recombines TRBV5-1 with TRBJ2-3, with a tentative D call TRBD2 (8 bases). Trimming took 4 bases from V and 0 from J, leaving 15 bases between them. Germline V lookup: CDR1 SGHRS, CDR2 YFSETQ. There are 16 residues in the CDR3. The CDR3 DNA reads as TGCGCCAGCAGCCCGGGAGGGACAGATAGCACAGATACGCAGTATTTT. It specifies CASSPGGTDSTDTQYF. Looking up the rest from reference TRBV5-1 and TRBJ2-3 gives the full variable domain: KAGVTQTPRYLIKTRGQQVTLSCSPISGHRSVSWYQQTPGQGLQFLFEYFSETQRNKGNFPGRFSGRQFSNSRSEMNVSTLELGDSALYLCASSPGGTDSTDTQYFGPGTRLTVL.

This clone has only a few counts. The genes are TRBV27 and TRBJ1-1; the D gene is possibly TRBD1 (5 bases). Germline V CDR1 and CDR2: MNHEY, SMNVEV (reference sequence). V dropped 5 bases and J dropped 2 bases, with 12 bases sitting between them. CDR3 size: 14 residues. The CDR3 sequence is CASSPGPRNTEAFF. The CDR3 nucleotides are TGTGCCAGCAGTCCGGGACCGAGAAACACTGAAGCTTTCTTT.

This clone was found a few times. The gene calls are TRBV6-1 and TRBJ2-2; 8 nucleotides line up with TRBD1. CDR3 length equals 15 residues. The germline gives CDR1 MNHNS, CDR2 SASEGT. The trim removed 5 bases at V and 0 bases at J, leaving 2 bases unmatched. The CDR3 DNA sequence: TGTGCCAGCAGTCTACAGGGGGCGAACACCGGGGAGCTGTTTTTT. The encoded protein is CASSLQGANTGELFF.

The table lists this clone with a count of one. The chain's CDR3 is CASSISGGMNTEAFF. The CDR3 DNA follows: TGTGCCAGTAGTATATCAGGGGGCATGAACACTGAAGCTTTCTTT. This chain joins TRBV19 and TRBJ1-1; 8 bases match TRBD1. The CDR3 loop spans 15 amino acids. Germline assignment: CDR1 LNHDA and CDR2 SQIVND (reference sequence). With V trimmed by 2 bases and J by 0 bases, 2 bases remained unmatched.

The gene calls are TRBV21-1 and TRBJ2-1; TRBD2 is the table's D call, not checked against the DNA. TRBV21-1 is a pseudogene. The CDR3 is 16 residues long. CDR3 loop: CASSPGLARYHNEQFF. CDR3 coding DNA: TGTGCCAGCAGCCCTGGACTAGCGAGATACCACAATGAGCAGTTCTTC.

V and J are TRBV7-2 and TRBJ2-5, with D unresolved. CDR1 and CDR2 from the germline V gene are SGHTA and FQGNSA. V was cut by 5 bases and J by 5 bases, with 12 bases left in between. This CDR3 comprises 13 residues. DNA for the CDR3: TGTGCCAGCAGCCCGGGCCCTATCGAGACCCAGTACTTC. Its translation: CASSPGPIETQYF.

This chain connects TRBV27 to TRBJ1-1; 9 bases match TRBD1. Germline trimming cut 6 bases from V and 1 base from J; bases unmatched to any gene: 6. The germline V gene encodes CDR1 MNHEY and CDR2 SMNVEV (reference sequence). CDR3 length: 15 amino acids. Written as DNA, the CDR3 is TGTGCCAGCAGATACAGGGGGCGAGGGAACACTGAAGCTTTCTTT. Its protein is CASRYRGRGNTEAFF.

CDR3 bases: TGTGCCAGCAGCCGAGTTTGGAAAGGCACTGAAGCTTTCTTT. Protein product: CASSRVWKGTEAFF. This chain connects TRBV6-5 to TRBJ1-1; D gene unclear. Germline V lookup: CDR1 MNHEY, CDR2 SVGAGI. Trimming left V 6 bases short and J 4 bases short, with 15 bases between. The CDR3 totals 14 residues.

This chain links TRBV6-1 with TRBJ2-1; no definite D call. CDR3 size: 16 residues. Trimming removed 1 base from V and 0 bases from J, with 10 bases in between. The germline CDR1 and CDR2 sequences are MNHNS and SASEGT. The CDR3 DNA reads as TGTGCCAGCAGTGAAGGCCGGGCGGCCTCCTACAATGAGCAGTTCTTC. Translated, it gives CASSEGRAASYNEQFF.

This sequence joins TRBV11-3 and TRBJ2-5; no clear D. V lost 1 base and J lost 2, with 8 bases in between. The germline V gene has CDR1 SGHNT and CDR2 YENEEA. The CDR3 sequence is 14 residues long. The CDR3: CASSLVPGQETQYF. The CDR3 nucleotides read TGTGCCAGCAGCTTAGTTCCCGGGCAAGAGACCCAGTACTTC.

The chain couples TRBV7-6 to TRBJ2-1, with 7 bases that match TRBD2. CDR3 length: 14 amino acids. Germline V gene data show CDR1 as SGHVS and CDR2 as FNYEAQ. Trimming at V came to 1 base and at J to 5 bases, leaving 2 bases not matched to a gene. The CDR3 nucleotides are TGTGCCAGCAGCTTAGGGGGGGGTGACAATGAGCAGTTCTTC. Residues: CASSLGGGDNEQFF.

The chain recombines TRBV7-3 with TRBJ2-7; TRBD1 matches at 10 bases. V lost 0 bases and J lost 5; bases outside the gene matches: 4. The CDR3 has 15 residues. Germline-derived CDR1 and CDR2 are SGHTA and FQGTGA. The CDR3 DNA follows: TGTGCCAGCAGCTTAACGGGGACAGGGGTCCACGAGCAGTACTTC. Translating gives CASSLTGTGVHEQYF.